The 25 T cell receptor beta chains presented below share a single source sample, sequenced in a study of blood T cell repertoires in COVID-19. Sequencing was performed with immunoSEQ multiplex PCR; in TCRdb, only in-frame clones are kept and a portion is missing. The table records about 520,000 clones, 80% to 90% of them present only once. The sample consisted of peripheral blood. Receptors were obtained from a human donor in a cohort sampled during active COVID-19.

This clone occurred a few times. V is TRBV19 and J is TRBJ1-3; weak D call: TRBD1 (5 bases). V was cut by 5 bases and J by 0 bases, with 14 bases left in between. Germline CDR1 is LNHDA and CDR2 is SQIVND (reference sequence). This CDR3 comprises 16 residues. CDR3 DNA sequence: TGTGCCAGTAGTGGGCACAGGACGCCCTCTGGAAACACCATATATTTT. This codes for CASSGHRTPSGNTIYF.

V is TRBV29-1 and J is TRBJ2-3; D gene unclear. The V and J ends lost 3 bases and 2 bases respectively, with 24 bases between them. Germline-derived CDR1 and CDR2 are SQVTM and ANQGSEA. The CDR3 is 18 amino acids. In DNA, the CDR3 is TGCAGCGTTGAGCCCCTAAGGTCCTTAGAGGATTACACAGATACGCAGTATTTT. This codes for CSVEPLRSLEDYTDTQYF.

J is TRBJ2-7 and V is TRBV3-1 (or the pseudogene TRBV3-2); 8 nucleotides match TRBD2. The CDR3 is made up of 16 amino acids. CDR1 is LGHDT, CDR2 YNNKEL, per germline (reference sequence). With 2 bases clipped from V and 0 bases from J, the junction kept 6 bases outside the gene matches. The CDR3 DNA reads as TGTGCCAGCAGCCAACTTTGGACTAGCTTCTCCTACGAGCAGTACTTC. This sequence encodes CASSQLWTSFSYEQYF.

The chain couples TRBV19 to TRBJ1-5; D possibly corresponds to TRBD1 (5 bases). The germline V gene has CDR1 LNHDA and CDR2 SQIVND (reference sequence). V was shortened by 6 bases and J by 3 bases, with 15 bases between the two germline ends. CDR3 length: 15 residues. The CDR3: CASRLGAVTNQPQHF. CDR3 DNA sequence: TGTGCCAGTAGGCTTGGGGCAGTGACCAATCAGCCCCAGCATTTT.

This chain connects TRBV6-8 to TRBJ1-5, with a weak D call TRBD1 (6 bases). This CDR3 comprises 15 residues. Per germline, CDR1 MNHGY and CDR2 SAAAGT. The ends were cut back, 6 bases at V and 0 bases at J, with 12 bases in the middle. CDR3 nucleotides: TGTGCCAGCAGGGACAGTGACTATAGCAATCAGCCCCAGCATTTT. Translating it yields CASRDSDYSNQPQHF.

In regard to this clone: The junction departs from the called germline gene at one end, perhaps through a read error. This CDR3 reads CASSLTYGANVLTF. The CDR3 nucleotides read TGTGCCAGCAGCCTAACCTATGGGGCCAACGTCCTGACTTTC. V gene TRBV7-3 combines with J gene TRBJ2-6; D is uncertain. The length of the CDR3 is 14 residues. Germline loops: CDR1 SGHTA, CDR2 FQGTGA. Filled out from reference TRBV7-3 and TRBJ2-6, the complete variable domain reads GAGVSQTPSNKVTEKGKYVELRCDPISGHTALYWYRQSLGQGPEFLIYFQGTGAADDSGLPNDRFFAVRPEGSVSTLKIQRTERGDSAVYLCASSLTYGANVLTFGAGSRLTVL.

The V gene is TRBV5-6, the J gene TRBJ2-7, with 11 bases identical to TRBD2. This CDR3 comprises 13 residues. Germline V gives CDR1 SGHDT, CDR2 YYEEEE. Trimming at V came to 7 bases and at J to 7 bases, leaving 7 bases not matched to a gene. CDR3 sequence: CASEGLAAFEQYF. For the CDR3, the DNA is TGTGCCAGCGAGGGACTAGCGGCCTTTGAGCAGTACTTC.

The chain couples TRBV19 to TRBJ1-2; tentatively, D is TRBD1 (5 bases). CDR1 and CDR2 (germline): LNHDA, SQIVND (reference sequence). This CDR3 contains 15 residues. Trimming removed 1 base at V and 6 bases at J, with 15 bases between. Here the CDR3 DNA reads TGTGCCAGTAGTATAGGGTGGCAGGGAATGGATGGCTACACCTTC. Translation gives CASSIGWQGMDGYTF.

The genes are TRBV29-1 and TRBJ2-1; 10 bases map to TRBD2. Per germline, CDR1 SQVTM and CDR2 ANQGSEA. This CDR3 has 14 residues. With 3 bases clipped from V and 8 bases from J, the junction kept 7 bases outside the gene matches. The CDR3 is CSVDLAGVQYEQFF. The CDR3 DNA sequence: TGCAGCGTTGATCTAGCGGGAGTTCAGTATGAGCAGTTCTTC.

The chain recombines TRBV5-6 with TRBJ2-5, with D tentatively TRBD2 (5 bases). Germline assignment: CDR1 SGHDT and CDR2 YYEEEE. Trimming shortened V by 1 base and J by 2 bases, and 12 bases separated the two germline ends. The CDR3 is 15 amino acids. The CDR3 reads CASSLNPTGQETQYF. CDR3 bases: TGTGCCAGCAGCTTGAATCCGACGGGGCAAGAGACCCAGTACTTC.

The chain links TRBV5-1 to TRBJ1-2; possibly TRBD1 for D (6 bases). CDR1 is SGHRS and CDR2 is YFSETQ in the germline V gene. Deletions cut 0 bases from V and 4 bases from J, with 13 bases between. This CDR3 comprises 15 residues. The CDR3 bases are TGCGCCAGCAGCTTGGCTACAGGGACACCCTATGGCTACACCTTC. Amino acids: CASSLATGTPYGYTF. Filled out from reference TRBV5-1 and TRBJ1-2, the complete variable domain reads KAGVTQTPRYLIKTRGQQVTLSCSPISGHRSVSWYQQTPGQGLQFLFEYFSETQRNKGNFPGRFSGRQFSNSRSEMNVSTLELGDSALYLCASSLATGTPYGYTFGSGTRLTVV.

The J gene is TRBJ2-7, the V gene TRBV3-1 (or the pseudogene TRBV3-2); D is uncertain. Trimming cost V 6 bases and J 4 bases, with 7 bases left between them. The CDR3 totals 11 residues. The germline V gene has CDR1 LGHDT and CDR2 YNNKEL (reference sequence). CDR3 amino acids: CASSLDYEQYF. For the CDR3, the DNA is TGTGCCAGCAGTCTAGATTACGAGCAGTACTTC.

The chain carries TRBV4-2 and TRBJ2-7, with D tentatively TRBD1 (6 bases). The CDR3 extends over 15 amino acids. CDR1 LGHNA and CDR2 YNFKEQ come from the germline V gene. V was clipped by 2 bases and J by 9 bases, with 20 bases between them. In nucleotides, the CDR3 is TGTGCCAGCAGCCAAACACAGGGACAAGGAGGTCGGCAGTACTTC. Translation: CASSQTQGQGGRQYF.

This clone was recorded once. V is TRBV5-1 and J is TRBJ1-3; maybe TRBD1 (6 bases). Trimming cost V 2 bases and J 4 bases, with 10 bases left between them. The CDR3 runs to 14 residues. The V gene's germline CDR1 is SGHRS and CDR2 YFSETQ. The DNA of the CDR3 is TGCGCCAGCAGCTTACAGGGTAACGGAAACACCATATATTTT. The encoded protein is CASSLQGNGNTIYF.

V usage is TRBV5-1 and J usage is TRBJ1-6, with D hard to call. Germline V gene sequence: CDR1 SGHRS, CDR2 YFSETQ. There are 15 residues in the CDR3. V was cut by 0 bases and J by 0 bases, with 4 bases left in between. The CDR3 here is CASSLDSSYNSPLHF. CDR3 in DNA: TGCGCCAGCAGCTTGGATAGCTCCTATAATTCACCCCTCCACTTT.

V gene TRBV9 combines with J gene TRBJ2-2, with TRBD2 matching 10 bases. This CDR3 has 16 residues. V shed 4 bases, J shed 1 base, and the junction held 4 bases outside the gene matches. Germline values: CDR1 SGDLS, CDR2 YYNGEE. CDR3 amino acids: CASSSRTSGNTGELFF. Written as DNA, the CDR3 is TGTGCCAGCAGCTCTCGGACTAGCGGGAACACCGGGGAGCTGTTTTTT.

This chain uses TRBV5-1 with TRBJ1-2; D remains unclear. The CDR3 loop spans 14 amino acids. Between the trimmed V and J ends, which lost 6 bases and 0 bases, there was a span of 12 bases. CDR1 is SGHRS and CDR2 is YFSETQ in the germline V gene. In nucleotides, the CDR3 is TGCGCCAGCACCGGGGAGTCAGCTAACTATGGCTACACCTTC. This codes for CASTGESANYGYTF.

J is TRBJ1-1 and V is TRBV4-2; possible D gene TRBD1, 5 bases. The germline CDR1 and CDR2 sequences are LGHNA and YNFKEQ. V was pared by 0 bases and J by 9 bases, with 14 bases between. The CDR3 sequence is 14 residues long. CDR3 loop: CASSQENGRAKAFF. CDR3 DNA: TGTGCCAGCAGCCAAGAAAACGGCAGGGCGAAAGCTTTCTTT.

The V call is TRBV28, the J call TRBJ1-3; tentative D call: TRBD1 (6 bases). The CDR3 contains 15 residues. Per germline, CDR1 MDHEN and CDR2 SYDVKM. V was pared by 5 bases and J by 0 bases, with 11 bases between. This CDR3 reads CASSLQGASGNTIYF. In nucleotides, the CDR3 is TGTGCCAGCAGTCTACAGGGAGCCTCTGGAAACACCATATATTTT.

The V and J genes are TRBV7-3 and TRBJ1-1; possibly TRBD1 for D (5 bases). Trimming took 6 bases from V and 3 from J, leaving 11 bases between them. Germline-derived CDR1 and CDR2 are SGHTA and FQGTGA. The CDR3 runs to 13 residues. The CDR3 protein is CASSQGSDTEAFF. The CDR3 region has the DNA TGTGCCAGCAGTCAGGGATCGGACACTGAAGCTTTCTTT.

The chain carries TRBV3-1 (or the pseudogene TRBV3-2) and TRBJ2-2; TRBD2 matches at 10 bases. From germline, CDR1 is LGHDT and CDR2 YNNKEL (reference sequence). The CDR3 covers 16 residues. V dropped 2 bases and J dropped 8; count of bases not matched to a gene: 8. CDR3 protein: CASSQPLAGVWGELFF. For the CDR3, the DNA is TGTGCCAGCAGCCAACCCCTAGCGGGAGTGTGGGGGGAGCTGTTTTTT.

The chain employs TRBV30 and TRBJ1-5; D remains ambiguous. CDR3 length: 14 residues. The germline V gene has CDR1 GTSNPN and CDR2 SVGIG (reference sequence). V was shortened by 2 bases and J by 5 bases, with 13 bases between the two germline ends. The CDR3 region is CAWSFPVEHQPQHF. As DNA, the CDR3 is TGTGCCTGGAGTTTCCCGGTCGAACATCAGCCCCAGCATTTT.

This chain joins TRBV7-8 and TRBJ1-3, with 8 positions matching TRBD1. Germline trimming cut 3 bases from V and 2 bases from J; bases unmatched to any gene: 3. The length of the CDR3 is 15 residues. Germline CDR1 reads SGHVS; CDR2 reads FQNEAQ. The CDR3 DNA reads as TGTGCCAGCAGCTTGGCGGACAGGGCTGGAAACACCATATATTTT. Translated, it gives CASSLADRAGNTIYF.

The sample holds one count of this clone. The chain recombines TRBV4-3 with TRBJ2-1; 7 nucleotides line up with TRBD1. Losses at the gene ends were 6 bases for V and 1 base for J; bases not matched to a gene: 6. The CDR3 spans 15 residues. Per germline, CDR1 LGHNA and CDR2 YSLEER. CDR3 nucleotide sequence: TGCGCCAGCAGTCTACAGGGGCTTTCCTACAATGAGCAGTTCTTC. Encoded protein: CASSLQGLSYNEQFF.

This sequence joins TRBV7-3 and TRBJ1-1, with a tentative D call TRBD1 (6 bases). The CDR3 runs to 14 residues. The germline CDR1 and CDR2 sequences are SGHTA and FQGTGA. The V end lost 5 bases, the J end lost 3 bases, and 13 bases lay between the germline ends. As DNA, the CDR3 is TGTGCCAGCAGCCTTATGGGGGGGCACACTGAAGCTTTCTTT. Its protein is CASSLMGGHTEAFF.